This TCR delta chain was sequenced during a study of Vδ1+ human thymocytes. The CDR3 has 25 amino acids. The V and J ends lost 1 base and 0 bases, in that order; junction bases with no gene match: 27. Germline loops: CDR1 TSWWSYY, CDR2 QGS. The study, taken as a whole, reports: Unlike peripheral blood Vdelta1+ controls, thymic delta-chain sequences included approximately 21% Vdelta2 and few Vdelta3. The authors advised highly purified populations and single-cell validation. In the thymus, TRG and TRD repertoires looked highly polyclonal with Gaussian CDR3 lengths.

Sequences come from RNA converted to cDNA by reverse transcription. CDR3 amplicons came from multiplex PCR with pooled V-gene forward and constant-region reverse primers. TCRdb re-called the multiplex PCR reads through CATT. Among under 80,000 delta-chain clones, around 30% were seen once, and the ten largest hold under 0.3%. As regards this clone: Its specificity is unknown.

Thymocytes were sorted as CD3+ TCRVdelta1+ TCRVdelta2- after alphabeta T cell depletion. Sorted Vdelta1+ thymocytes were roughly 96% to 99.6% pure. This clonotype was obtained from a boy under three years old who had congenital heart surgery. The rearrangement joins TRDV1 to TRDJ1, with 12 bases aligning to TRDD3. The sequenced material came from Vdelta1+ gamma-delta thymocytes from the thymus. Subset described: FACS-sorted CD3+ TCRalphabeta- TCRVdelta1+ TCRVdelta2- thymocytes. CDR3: CALGERPPTLAGGYGDEPHTDKLIF. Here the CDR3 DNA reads TGTGCTCTTGGGGAACGTCCTCCTACGTTGGCTGGGGGATACGGAGACGAACCTCACACCGATAAACTCATCTTT.